The 20 T cell receptor beta chains listed next were all sequenced from one sample in a study of T-cell memory formation after mild COVID-19. MiXCR, run by TCRdb on the 5' RACE reads, gives a single entry per CDR3 protein. Found here are tens of thousands of distinct CDR3 sequences, less than 15% of them singletons; the top ten hold roughly two fifths. The source material was PBMCs or a T cell subset sorted from them (not recorded which). The source of these receptors is a man between 18 and 29 years old who had mild COVID-19 (a few samples of this study predate the infection). Cell type and time point are not known.

A few counts support this clonotype. The chain carries TRBV7-6 and TRBJ2-1; no reliable D call. The V gene lost 6 bases and the J gene lost 6 bases, with 9 bases spanning the gap. From germline, CDR1 is SGHVS and CDR2 FNYEAQ. This CDR3 has 12 amino acids. Here the CDR3 reads CASSAEANEQFF. CDR3 coding DNA: TGTGCCAGCAGTGCAGAGGCCAATGAGCAGTTCTTC.

This clonotype was detected a few times. V and J are TRBV24-1 and TRBJ2-2; D is unclear. The V end was cut by 4 bases, the J end by 4 bases, with 9 bases between. Germline CDR1 KGHDR, CDR2 SFDVKD. The CDR3 is 14 amino acids. CDR3 region: CATSENPGTGELFF. The CDR3 DNA reads as TGTGCCACCAGTGAGAACCCGGGCACCGGGGAGCTGTTTTTT.

This chain uses TRBV20-1 with TRBJ2-7, with no clear D. V was shortened by 6 bases and J by 1 base, with 13 bases between the two germline ends. Germline CDR1 and CDR2: DFQATT and SNEGSKA (reference sequence). The CDR3 runs to 13 residues. CDR3 in DNA: TGCAGTGCCCGTGGGCTGGCGTCCTACGAGCAGTACTTC. This codes for CSARGLASYEQYF.

The rearrangement joins TRBV29-1 to TRBJ1-2; D not resolved. The CDR3 is 12 amino acids. Between the trimmed V and J ends, which lost 4 bases and 1 base, there was a span of 7 bases. CDR1 and CDR2 from the germline V gene are SQVTM and ANQGSEA. DNA for the CDR3: TGCAGCGTTGTGGTCGGTAACTATGGCTACACCTTC. This codes for CSVVVGNYGYTF.

This clonotype showed up many times. The chain couples TRBV29-1 to TRBJ2-1; TRBD1 matches 11 bases. The CDR3 length is 12 residues. Germline CDR1 reads SQVTM; CDR2 reads ANQGSEA. The trim removed 5 bases at V and 9 bases at J, leaving 3 bases unmatched. The DNA for the CDR3 is TGCAGCGTTACTGGGACAGGGGGTGAGCAGTTCTTC. Protein sequence: CSVTGTGGEQFF.

This CDR3 is CASSLVQAIFGEQYV. CDR3 sequence (DNA): TGTGCCAGCAGCTTGGTACAGGCAATTTTCGGCGAGCAGTACGTC. The chain couples TRBV5-5 to TRBJ2-7, with a possible D match to TRBD1 (5 bases). V was trimmed by 0 bases and J by 6 bases, leaving 16 bases between them. The CDR3 contains 15 residues. The germline V gene has CDR1 SGHKS and CDR2 YYEKEE (reference sequence).

This clonotype has more than one count but fewer than ten. The chain has TRBV6-5 and TRBJ1-5; D is unclear. Trimming shortened V by 6 bases and J by 7 bases, and 13 bases separated the two germline ends. This CDR3 region has 13 residues. Germline lookup yields CDR1 MNHEY and CDR2 SVGAGI. CDR3 in amino acids: CASSTTSTQPQHF. CDR3 coding DNA: TGTGCCAGCAGCACGACCTCCACCCAGCCCCAGCATTTT.

This clonotype was counted between two and nine times. This sequence joins TRBV7-8 and TRBJ2-7; the D gene is possibly TRBD1 (6 bases). The V end lost 5 bases, the J end lost 0 bases, and 8 bases lay between the germline ends. This CDR3 is 13 amino acids long. Germline values: CDR1 SGHVS, CDR2 FQNEAQ. The CDR3 bases are TGTGCCAGCAGCCCAGGGGACTCCTACGAGCAGTACTTC. It yields the protein CASSPGDSYEQYF.

V and J are TRBV4-3 and TRBJ1-1; D remains unclear. From germline, CDR1 is LGHNA and CDR2 YSLEER. This CDR3 region has 15 residues. V dropped 1 base and J dropped 5 bases, with 14 bases sitting between them. Here the CDR3 reads CASSQAGRVGTEAFF. CDR3 sequence (DNA): TGCGCCAGCAGCCAAGCCGGGCGCGTGGGGACTGAAGCTTTCTTT.

This clonotype was counted between two and nine times. This rearrangement joins TRBV7-2 to TRBJ1-5; D not certain. This CDR3 contains 16 residues. Germline CDR1 reads SGHTA; CDR2 reads FQGNSA. Trimming took off 2 bases at V and 1 base at J, with 12 bases between the two ends. DNA of the CDR3: TGTGCCAGCAGCTTATTGTCTGGGAGAAGCAATCAGCCCCAGCATTTT. Protein sequence: CASSLLSGRSNQPQHF.

The table lists this clonotype with many counts. The V and J genes are TRBV4-1 and TRBJ2-7; D is undetermined. The germline CDR1 and CDR2 sequences are MGHRA and YSYEKL. Trimming shortened V by 2 bases and J by 3 bases, and 14 bases separated the two germline ends. The CDR3 has 15 residues. The CDR3 nucleotides read TGCGCCAGCAGCCAACGCCTAGACCCGGGCTACGAGCAGTACTTC. Protein sequence: CASSQRLDPGYEQYF.

The chain is built from TRBV9 and TRBJ2-7, with a possible D match to TRBD2 (5 bases). With 4 bases removed from V and 0 bases from J, the gap between germline ends came to 14 bases. The CDR3 spans 15 residues. Germline V gives CDR1 SGDLS, CDR2 YYNGEE. CDR3: CASSFRGTSSYEQYF. CDR3 nucleotides: TGTGCCAGCAGCTTCCGGGGAACAAGCTCCTACGAGCAGTACTTC.

This clonotype was observed a handful of times. V gene TRBV7-9 combines with J gene TRBJ1-4; D call uncertain. The germline V gene encodes CDR1 SEHNR and CDR2 FQNEAQ (reference sequence). CDR3 length: 13 amino acids. Trimming left V 1 base short and J 6 bases short, with 6 bases between. The CDR3 loop is CASSLGGDEKLFF. DNA for the CDR3: TGTGCCAGCAGCTTAGGGGGTGATGAAAAACTGTTTTTT. Combining the CDR3 with reference TRBV7-9 and TRBJ1-4 gives the whole variable domain DTGVSQNPRHKITKRGQNVTFRCDPISEHNRLYWYRQTLGQGPEFLTYFQNEAQLEKSRLLSDRFSAERPKGSFSTLEIQRTEQGDSAMYLCASSLGGDEKLFFGSGTQLSVL.

This clonotype appeared a few times. The chain couples TRBV7-9 to TRBJ2-3; 9 nucleotides align to TRBD1. Germline lookup yields CDR1 SEHNR and CDR2 FQNEAQ (reference sequence). The CDR3 covers 16 residues. V shed 8 bases, J shed 1 base, and the junction held 10 bases outside the gene matches. CDR3 sequence (DNA): TGTGCCAGCTCCCATCCTCGGACAGGGGGCACAGATACGCAGTATTTT. It translates to CASSHPRTGGTDTQYF.

This clonotype was seen a handful of times. The V call is TRBV10-2, the J call TRBJ2-7, with 12 bases aligning to TRBD2. The CDR3 is 16 residues long. V lost 5 bases to trimming and J lost 2 bases; unmatched junction nucleotides: 7. CDR1 WSHSY and CDR2 SAAADI come from the germline V gene. CDR3 protein: CASSPETSGGTYEQYF. In DNA, the CDR3 is TGCGCCAGCAGTCCCGAGACTAGCGGGGGAACCTACGAGCAGTACTTC.

CDR3 residues: CASSPENDNEQFF. CDR3 bases: TGTGCCAGCAGCCCTGAAAATGACAATGAGCAGTTCTTC. V is TRBV12-3 or TRBV12-4 and J is TRBJ2-1, with D uncertain. The CDR3 has 13 amino acids. The ends were cut back, 6 bases at V and 5 bases at J, with 11 bases in the middle.

The chain couples TRBV5-1 to TRBJ2-5; D uncertain. Germline V gives CDR1 SGHRS, CDR2 YFSETQ. Trimming removed 0 bases from V and 5 bases from J, with 8 bases in between. This CDR3 has 13 amino acids. The CDR3 region has the DNA TGCGCCAGCAGCTTGGGAGGAATTGAGACCCAGTACTTC. Translated: CASSLGGIETQYF.

This clonotype was observed many times. The chain uses TRBV12-3 or TRBV12-4 and TRBJ2-3; D may correspond to TRBD1 or TRBD2 (5 bases each). V was shortened by 0 bases and J by 2 bases, with 6 bases between the two germline ends. The CDR3 is made up of 14 amino acids. The CDR3: CASSLAGPTDTQYF. The DNA of the CDR3 is TGTGCCAGCAGTTTAGCGGGACCCACAGATACGCAGTATTTT.

The table lists this clonotype with a few counts. CDR3 amino acids: CASSGTGARQETQYF. CDR3 DNA: TGTGCCAGCAGTGGGACAGGGGCTCGCCAAGAGACCCAGTACTTC. This chain connects TRBV2 to TRBJ2-5; 9 nucleotides line up with TRBD1. Per germline, CDR1 SNHLY and CDR2 FYNNEI. Trimming took 4 bases from V and 1 from J; bases not matched to a gene: 4. The CDR3 covers 15 residues.

The V and J genes are TRBV12-3 or TRBV12-4 and TRBJ2-2; possibly TRBD1 for D (5 bases). The CDR3 is 15 amino acids. V lost 2 bases, J lost 4 bases, and 11 bases lay in between. The CDR3: CASSLQDIGTGELFF. DNA for the CDR3: TGTGCCAGCAGTTTACAGGACATCGGCACCGGGGAGCTGTTTTTT.